This is a list of T cell receptor beta chains from one sample in a study of T-cell memory formation after mild COVID-19. TCRdb used MiXCR to reprocess the 5' RACE reads, holding one entry per CDR3 protein. The sample consists of 430,000 or so distinct CDR3 sequences, approximately 23% of them appearing once. Sequenced input: PBMCs or a T cell subset sorted from them (not recorded which). These receptors were collected from an adult woman who had mild COVID-19 (a few samples of this study predate the infection). Cell type and time point are not known. Both conserved end residues are part of each CDR3. The D gene is left open where the match is weak. Clone sizes are given selectively: once, few, many, or a class where the clone is expanded.

v_gene: TRBV6-4; abundance: few; len: 12; j_gene: TRBJ1-2; d_gene: -; CDR3aa: CASRTPRGGYTF; CDR3nt: TGTGCCAGCAGGACCCCTCGGGGTGGCTACACCTTC
v_gene: TRBV5-1; abundance: few; len: 16; j_gene: TRBJ2-7; d_gene: TRBD1; CDR3aa: CASSLARGTGSYEQYF; CDR3nt: TGCGCCAGCAGCTTGGCCCGGGGGACAGGTAGTTACGAGCAGTACTTC
v_gene: TRBV29-1; abundance: -; len: 14; j_gene: TRBJ1-2; d_gene: -; CDR3aa: CSVEDGSLGYGYTF; CDR3nt: TGCAGCGTTGAGGACGGCAGCCTGGGCTATGGCTACACCTTC
v_gene: TRBV5-1; abundance: -; len: 15; j_gene: TRBJ2-1; d_gene: -; CDR3aa: CASSKSGTAYNEQFF; CDR3nt: TGCGCCAGCAGCAAGTCCGGGACTGCATACAATGAGCAGTTCTTC
v_gene: TRBV30; abundance: -; len: 15; j_gene: TRBJ1-6; d_gene: -; CDR3aa: CAWSATDGLSTPLHF; CDR3nt: TGTGCCTGGAGTGCGACGGACGGGTTATCGACACCCCTCCACTTT
v_gene: TRBV20-1; abundance: -; len: 14; j_gene: TRBJ1-2; d_gene: -; CDR3aa: CSARVGAPNYGYTF; CDR3nt: TGCAGTGCTAGAGTCGGGGCACCTAACTATGGCTACACCTTC
v_gene: TRBV5-1; abundance: many; len: 16; j_gene: TRBJ2-1; d_gene: TRBD2; CDR3aa: CASSITSGSTYNEQFF; CDR3nt: TGCGCCAGCAGCATTACTAGCGGGAGCACCTACAATGAGCAGTTCTTC
v_gene: TRBV5-1; abundance: -; len: 15; j_gene: TRBJ1-6; d_gene: TRBD1; CDR3aa: CASRKDRSDNSPLHF; CDR3nt: TGCGCCAGCAGGAAGGACAGGTCCGATAATTCACCCCTCCACTTT
v_gene: TRBV12-3/TRBV12-4; abundance: -; len: 14; j_gene: TRBJ2-4; d_gene: TRBD1; CDR3aa: CASSLGQGWNIQYF; CDR3nt: TGTGCCAGCAGTTTAGGACAGGGTTGGAACATTCAGTACTTC
v_gene: TRBV18; abundance: -; len: 15; j_gene: TRBJ2-4; d_gene: -; CDR3aa: CASSTDGVAKNIQYF; CDR3nt: TGTGCCAGCTCAACGGACGGGGTAGCCAAAAACATTCAGTACTTC
v_gene: TRBV15; abundance: -; len: 15; j_gene: TRBJ1-1; d_gene: -; CDR3aa: CATSRDISGVTEAFF; CDR3nt: TGTGCCACCAGCAGAGATATATCGGGGGTGACTGAAGCTTTCTTT
v_gene: TRBV6-2/TRBV6-3; abundance: few; len: 13; j_gene: TRBJ2-5; d_gene: -; CDR3aa: CASSYAERETQYF; CDR3nt: TGTGCCAGCAGCTACGCGGAGAGGGAGACCCAGTACTTC
v_gene: TRBV29-1; abundance: few; len: 16; j_gene: TRBJ2-3; d_gene: TRBD2; CDR3aa: CSVTSGGIFSTDTQYF; CDR3nt: TGCAGCGTTACTAGCGGGGGGATCTTTAGCACAGATACGCAGTATTTT
v_gene: TRBV5-1; abundance: -; len: 15; j_gene: TRBJ2-5; d_gene: TRBD1; CDR3aa: CASSTGQGIKETQYF; CDR3nt: TGCGCCAGCAGCACGGGACAGGGGATTAAGGAGACCCAGTACTTC
v_gene: TRBV29-1; abundance: -; len: 15; j_gene: TRBJ1-2; d_gene: -; CDR3aa: CSVEDLAEKNYGYTF; CDR3nt: TGCAGCGTTGAAGATCTGGCAGAGAAGAACTATGGCTACACCTTC
v_gene: TRBV12-3/TRBV12-4; abundance: -; len: 15; j_gene: TRBJ2-5; d_gene: -; CDR3aa: CASNRAGTLQETQYF; CDR3nt: TGTGCCAGCAACAGAGCCGGGACGCTCCAAGAGACCCAGTACTTC
v_gene: TRBV7-7; abundance: many; len: 15; j_gene: TRBJ2-7; d_gene: TRBD2; CDR3aa: CASSLGSSGTYEQYF; CDR3nt: TGTGCTAGCAGTCTAGGGTCTAGCGGGACCTACGAGCAGTACTTC
v_gene: TRBV27; abundance: -; len: 13; j_gene: TRBJ2-7; d_gene: -; CDR3aa: CASSFYRGYEQYF; CDR3nt: TGTGCCAGCAGTTTTTACCGGGGTTACGAGCAGTACTTC
v_gene: TRBV7-3; abundance: -; len: 15; j_gene: TRBJ2-2; d_gene: -; CDR3aa: CASSLEGRGAGELFF; CDR3nt: TGTGCCAGCAGCTTAGAGGGACGGGGCGCCGGGGAGCTGTTTTTT
v_gene: TRBV24-1; abundance: many; len: 14; j_gene: TRBJ2-5; d_gene: TRBD1; CDR3aa: CATSAQGSQETQYF; CDR3nt: TGTGCCACCAGTGCACAGGGGTCACAAGAGACCCAGTACTTC
v_gene: TRBV12-3/TRBV12-4; abundance: -; len: 16; j_gene: TRBJ2-3; d_gene: TRBD2; CDR3aa: CASSRGGGTGTDTQYF; CDR3nt: TGTGCCAGCAGTCGCGGGGGAGGGACGGGCACAGATACGCAGTATTTT
v_gene: TRBV7-3; abundance: -; len: 13; j_gene: TRBJ1-1; d_gene: -; CDR3aa: CASSYWANTEAFF; CDR3nt: TGTGCCAGCAGCTACTGGGCGAACACTGAAGCTTTCTTT
v_gene: TRBV4-1; abundance: -; len: 16; j_gene: TRBJ2-3; d_gene: TRBD2; CDR3aa: CASSPSGGTLTDTQYF; CDR3nt: TGCGCCAGCAGCCCCTCGGGGGGGACTCTCACAGATACGCAGTATTTT
v_gene: TRBV11-2; abundance: few; len: 15; j_gene: TRBJ2-3; d_gene: -; CDR3aa: CASSPRLDRTDTQYF; CDR3nt: TGTGCCAGCAGCCCGCGACTAGATCGCACAGATACGCAGTATTTT
v_gene: TRBV11-2; abundance: -; len: 15; j_gene: TRBJ2-1; d_gene: TRBD2; CDR3aa: CASSLTSGILEEQFF; CDR3nt: TGTGCCAGCAGTCTGACTAGCGGGATACTGGAGGAGCAGTTCTTC
v_gene: TRBV27; abundance: -; len: 14; j_gene: TRBJ2-5; d_gene: -; CDR3aa: CASSSPRHSFIQYF; CDR3nt: TGTGCCAGCAGTTCCCCCCGTCACTCATTTATCCAGTACTTC
v_gene: TRBV12-5; abundance: few; len: 12; j_gene: TRBJ2-2; d_gene: -; CDR3aa: CASGLDTGELFF; CDR3nt: TGTGCTAGTGGTTTGGACACCGGGGAGCTGTTTTTT
v_gene: TRBV5-1; abundance: -; len: 14; j_gene: TRBJ2-3; d_gene: TRBD2; CDR3aa: CASKASGSTDTQYF; CDR3nt: TGCGCCAGCAAGGCTAGCGGGAGCACAGATACGCAGTATTTT
v_gene: TRBV6-6; abundance: -; len: 17; j_gene: TRBJ2-5; d_gene: -; CDR3aa: CASSYRAGSRLGETQYF; CDR3nt: TGTGCCAGCAGTTATCGGGCAGGGAGTCGGTTGGGGGAGACCCAGTACTTC
v_gene: TRBV27; abundance: -; len: 15; j_gene: TRBJ2-6; d_gene: -; CDR3aa: CASSLRLVGANVLTF; CDR3nt: TGTGCCAGCAGTTTAAGGCTAGTAGGGGCCAACGTCCTGACTTTC
v_gene: TRBV9; abundance: few; len: 14; j_gene: TRBJ1-1; d_gene: -; CDR3aa: CASSVGGQRTEAFF; CDR3nt: TGTGCCAGCAGCGTAGGGGGGCAGAGAACTGAAGCTTTCTTT
v_gene: TRBV4-1; abundance: few; len: 16; j_gene: TRBJ1-5; d_gene: TRBD1; CDR3aa: CASSQGQGYSNQPQHF; CDR3nt: TGCGCCAGCAGCCAGGGACAGGGGTATAGCAATCAGCCCCAGCATTTT
v_gene: TRBV12-3/TRBV12-4; abundance: many; len: 14; j_gene: TRBJ1-6; d_gene: -; CDR3aa: CASSSYGDNSPLHF; CDR3nt: TGTGCCAGCAGTTCCTACGGAGATAATTCACCCCTCCACTTT
v_gene: TRBV5-1; abundance: few; len: 15; j_gene: TRBJ2-3; d_gene: -; CDR3aa: CASSLVQGYADTQYF; CDR3nt: TGCGCCAGCAGCTTGGTGCAGGGATACGCAGATACGCAGTATTTT
v_gene: TRBV7-2; abundance: few; len: 13; j_gene: TRBJ2-7; d_gene: -; CDR3aa: CASSFNVGYEQYF; CDR3nt: TGTGCCAGCAGCTTCAACGTAGGTTACGAGCAGTACTTC
v_gene: TRBV7-6; abundance: -; len: 15; j_gene: TRBJ1-5; d_gene: -; CDR3aa: CASSLSYGTGGAQHF; CDR3nt: TGTGCCAGCAGCTTATCTTACGGAACCGGGGGAGCCCAGCATTTT
v_gene: TRBV5-1; abundance: -; len: 17; j_gene: TRBJ2-3; d_gene: TRBD1; CDR3aa: CASSLRTGPLLTDTQYF; CDR3nt: TGCGCCAGCAGCTTGAGGACAGGCCCCCTCTTGACAGATACGCAGTATTTT
v_gene: TRBV7-8; abundance: -; len: 15; j_gene: TRBJ1-6; d_gene: -; CDR3aa: CASSLREKSNSPLHF; CDR3nt: TGTGCCAGCAGCTTGAGAGAAAAGTCGAATTCACCCCTCCACTTT
v_gene: TRBV18; abundance: -; len: 14; j_gene: TRBJ2-5; d_gene: TRBD2; CDR3aa: CASSPQRESETQYF; CDR3nt: TGTGCCAGCTCACCACAGCGGGAGAGTGAGACCCAGTACTTC
v_gene: TRBV6-5; abundance: -; len: 15; j_gene: TRBJ2-2; d_gene: -; CDR3aa: CASSMDPIDTGELFF; CDR3nt: TGTGCCAGCAGTATGGACCCTATAGACACCGGGGAGCTGTTTTTT
v_gene: TRBV11-1; abundance: -; len: 12; j_gene: TRBJ1-5; d_gene: -; CDR3aa: CASSSGDQPQHF; CDR3nt: TGTGCCAGCAGCTCCGGAGATCAGCCCCAGCATTTT